This T cell receptor beta chain was sequenced in a study of Graves' ophthalmopathy and Graves' hyperthyroidism. As concerns this clonotype: This could be a read error, since a much larger clone is one nucleotide away. The CDR3 does not end in the conserved phenylalanine or tryptophan, so this is likely a read error.

The germline gives CDR1 DFQATT, CDR2 SNEGSKA (reference sequence). Losses at the gene ends were 6 bases for V and 5 bases for J; bases not matched to a gene: 6. The CDR3 loop spans 12 amino acids. Beta-chain TCR CDR3 regions were amplified from RNA transcripts. First-round RT-PCR used HTBI primers; second-round multiplex PCR followed. Each CDR3 protein is one row after TCRdb ran MiXCR on the multiplex PCR reads. The table has 500,000 to 800,000 distinct CDR3 sequences, roughly two fifths seen once. The chain employs TRBV20-1 and TRBJ1-2; 7 bases align to TRBD1. This TCR was sampled from an adult man with Graves' ophthalmopathy. Specimen: peripheral blood. The CDR3: CSAATGLYGYTL. The CDR3 nucleotides are TGCAGTGCAGCGACAGGGTTGTATGGCTACACCCTC.